This is a list of T cell receptor beta chains from one sample in a study of patients and donors after allogeneic stem cell transplantation. TCRdb called the RT-PCR reads again in MiXCR, with one record for every CDR3 protein. The sample has about 40,000 distinct CDR3 sequences, under 35% seen once. Material: blood, either unsorted or a sorted T cell fraction (not recorded which). The receptors derive from a human donor who was either an allogeneic HSCT recipient or a stem cell or donor lymphocyte infusion donor (not recorded which). It is not recorded whose cells these are; they may come from a transplant donor. Each CDR3 is given with its conserved first and last residue. The order of the fields is J gene, clone size, V gene, D gene, CDR3 protein, CDR3 DNA. A D gene is named only where the DNA matches it firmly. Expanded clones get a size class; other rows say once, few or many, or leave the size out.

j_gene: TRBJ1-3; abundance: -; v_gene: TRBV19; d_gene: TRBD1; CDR3aa: CASTYRGQGSTIYF; CDR3nt: TGTGCCAGTACCTACCGAGGACAGGGGAGCACCATATATTTT
j_gene: TRBJ1-2; abundance: few; v_gene: TRBV12-3/TRBV12-4; d_gene: TRBD1; CDR3aa: CASRLTRDRDGYTF; CDR3nt: TGTGCCAGCAGACTCACCCGGGACAGGGATGGCTACACCTTC
j_gene: TRBJ2-5; abundance: -; v_gene: TRBV2; d_gene: -; CDR3aa: CASTRLGETQYF; CDR3nt: TGTGCCAGCACTCGACTCGGAGAGACCCAGTACTTC
j_gene: TRBJ2-1; abundance: -; v_gene: TRBV5-4; d_gene: TRBD2; CDR3aa: CASSRRTSGYYNEQFF; CDR3nt: TGTGCCAGCAGTCGACGGACTAGCGGATACTACAATGAGCAGTTCTTC
j_gene: TRBJ1-1; abundance: few; v_gene: TRBV6-5; d_gene: -; CDR3aa: CASSYDGAGGAWNTEAFF; CDR3nt: TGTGCCAGCAGTTACGACGGAGCGGGGGGGGCCTGGAACACTGAAGCTTTCTTT
j_gene: TRBJ1-2; abundance: -; v_gene: TRBV29-1; d_gene: -; CDR3aa: CSAQGMGAGGYTF; CDR3nt: TGCAGCGCCCAGGGGATGGGAGCGGGTGGCTACACCTTC
j_gene: TRBJ2-1; abundance: -; v_gene: TRBV28; d_gene: -; CDR3aa: CASSFEGRGQRGYNEQFF; CDR3nt: TGTGCCAGCAGTTTCGAAGGGAGAGGACAGCGGGGCTACAATGAGCAGTTCTTC
j_gene: TRBJ1-1; abundance: -; v_gene: TRBV18; d_gene: -; CDR3aa: CASSPSPGAEAFF; CDR3nt: TGTGCCAGCTCACCAAGTCCAGGGGCTGAAGCTTTCTTT
j_gene: TRBJ2-6; abundance: -; v_gene: TRBV29-1; d_gene: -; CDR3aa: CGVRGSGANVLTF; CDR3nt: TGCGGGGTCCGGGGGTCAGGGGCCAACGTCCTGACTTTC
j_gene: TRBJ1-1; abundance: -; v_gene: TRBV7-3; d_gene: TRBD1; CDR3aa: CASSDPGQGTAFF; CDR3nt: TGTGCCAGCAGCGACCCGGGACAGGGGACGGCTTTCTTT
j_gene: TRBJ2-2; abundance: -; v_gene: TRBV4-3; d_gene: -; CDR3aa: CASSQGRSASTNTGELFF; CDR3nt: TGCGCCAGCAGCCAAGGGCGTTCGGCTAGCACGAACACCGGGGAGCTGTTTTTT
j_gene: TRBJ2-7; abundance: -; v_gene: TRBV9; d_gene: TRBD1; CDR3aa: CASSVGQGPYEQYF; CDR3nt: TGTGCCAGCAGCGTAGGACAGGGCCCCTACGAGCAGTACTTC
j_gene: TRBJ1-5; abundance: many; v_gene: TRBV28; d_gene: TRBD1; CDR3aa: CASSLDRGGSNQPQHF; CDR3nt: TGTGCCAGCAGTTTAGACAGGGGAGGGAGCAATCAGCCCCAGCATTTT
j_gene: TRBJ1-1; abundance: many; v_gene: TRBV7-9; d_gene: -; CDR3aa: CASSLAGNTEAFF; CDR3nt: TGTGCCAGCAGCTTGGCGGGGAACACTGAAGCTTTCTTT
j_gene: TRBJ1-6; abundance: many; v_gene: TRBV20-1; d_gene: -; CDR3aa: CSASSGTISPLHF; CDR3nt: TGCAGTGCTAGCTCCGGGACAATCTCACCCCTCCACTTT
j_gene: TRBJ2-5; abundance: -; v_gene: TRBV27; d_gene: TRBD2; CDR3aa: CASSSLGRGEQETQYF; CDR3nt: TGTGCCAGCAGCTCTTTGGGGAGGGGCGAACAAGAGACCCAGTACTTC